This TCR beta chain is from a study of cytomegalovirus exposure and HLA in healthy donors. Study-level information: There were some 410 genotyped donors. Of these, roughly 84% fell in the genetic ancestry cluster associated with self-reported Caucasian donors.

Primers included in the PCR were 60 Vbeta and 13 Jbeta primers. Sequencing was performed with immunoSEQ multiplex PCR; in TCRdb, only in-frame clones are kept and a portion is missing. The data show 90,000 to 150,000 clones, 6.5% to 9.5% seen once. Comments on this clone: Its antigen remains unidentified.

V lost 5 bases to trimming and J lost 8 bases, with 10 bases between them. This CDR3 has 11 residues. Per germline, CDR1 SGHDT and CDR2 YYEEEE. Overall study results and limits: CMV serostatus was the only recorded immune exposure for donors. As a later analysis showed, a missense DCLRE1C variant was linked to trimming of TCR beta V- and J-genes.

The TCR sequence derives from a middle-aged woman in good health and CMV-seropositive. The J gene is TRBJ1-2, the V gene TRBV5-6; D unresolved. Sequencing input: PBMCs. The CDR3: CASSSVLGYTF. CDR3 nucleotides: TGTGCCAGCAGTTCTGTATTAGGCTACACCTTC. The variable domain in full, completed from reference TRBV5-6 and TRBJ1-2, reads DAGVTQSPTHLIKTRGQQVTLRCSPKSGHDTVSWYQQALGQGPQFIFQYYEEEERQRGNFPDRFSGHQFPNYSSELNVNALLLGDSALYLCASSSVLGYTFGSGTRLTVV.